One sample yielded the 20 T cell receptor beta chains listed below, sequenced in a study of T cell changes during pregnancy in multiple sclerosis. Libraries were prepared by immunoSEQ multiplex PCR; TCRdb keeps only in-frame clonotypes and omits some of them. The sample contains 52,000 or so clones, about nine tenths of which appear only once. Sequencing was performed on CD4+ T cells from peripheral blood mononuclear cells, taken in the first trimester of pregnancy. Receptor source: a female donor with multiple sclerosis, enrolled in a pregnancy study.

The rearrangement joins TRBV28 to TRBJ2-7; maybe TRBD1 (5 bases). Trimming left V 3 bases short and J 7 bases short, with 13 bases between. The CDR3 runs 13 residues. Germline V CDR1 and CDR2: MDHEN, SYDVKM. The CDR3 is CASSLGRQMEQYF. CDR3 DNA: TGTGCCAGCAGTTTGGGGCGGCAAATGGAGCAGTACTTC.

The genes are TRBV5-8 and TRBJ1-5; D may be TRBD1 (6 bases). The CDR3 length is 15 residues. Germline CDR1 SGHTS, CDR2 YDEGEE. V was pared by 1 base and J by 5 bases, with 13 bases between. Written as DNA, the CDR3 is TGTGCCAGCAGCTTGTTGGGGGCGTCGCATCAGCCCCAGCATTTT. This codes for CASSLLGASHQPQHF.

The chain uses TRBV5-1 and TRBJ2-7; D might be TRBD2 (5 bases). The CDR3 totals 14 residues. Per germline, CDR1 SGHRS and CDR2 YFSETQ. V lost 1 base and J 0 bases, leaving 8 bases between the germline ends. The CDR3, as DNA: TGCGCCAGCAGCTTGCTAGCCAACTCCTACGAGCAGTACTTC. This gives the protein CASSLLANSYEQYF.

The chain combines TRBV5-1 with TRBJ2-7; 7 positions agree with TRBD1. The CDR3 extends over 14 amino acids. Losses at the gene ends were 4 bases for V and 4 bases for J; bases not matched to a gene: 8. Germline V gene sequence: CDR1 SGHRS, CDR2 YFSETQ. This chain's CDR3 is CASSLNRGGYEQYF. The CDR3, as DNA: TGCGCCAGCAGCCTAAACAGGGGTGGGTACGAGCAGTACTTC.

The chain employs TRBV19 and TRBJ1-4, with D perhaps matching TRBD1 (6 bases). The germline V and J ends were trimmed by 6 bases and 5 bases, with 22 bases remaining between them. Germline assignment: CDR1 LNHDA and CDR2 SQIVND (reference sequence). The CDR3 runs 17 residues. The CDR3 DNA follows: TGTGCCAGTAGAGTGCGAGGGGGGGCCCCCCTCAATGAAAAACTGTTTTTT. Protein: CASRVRGGAPLNEKLFF.

The V gene is TRBV30, the J gene TRBJ2-1, with D unresolved. V was cut by 1 base and J by 0 bases, with 7 bases left in between. CDR1 and CDR2 from the germline V gene are GTSNPN and SVGIG (reference sequence). There are 14 residues in the CDR3. The CDR3 coding sequence is TGTGCCTGGAGTGAAGGCGGCTCCTACAATGAGCAGTTCTTC. Translation: CAWSEGGSYNEQFF.

V is TRBV19 and J is TRBJ1-1, with TRBD1 as a possible D gene (6 bases). The CDR3 runs 14 residues. Trimming left V 1 base short and J 6 bases short, with 12 bases between. Germline CDR1 reads LNHDA; CDR2 reads SQIVND (reference sequence). CDR3 sequence reads: CASSIGGQRSEAFF. For the CDR3, the DNA is TGTGCCAGTAGTATAGGTGGACAGCGTTCTGAAGCTTTCTTT.

The CDR3 sequence is CASSGHSSPYGYTF. The CDR3 DNA sequence: TGTGCCAGCTCTGGGCACTCATCCCCCTATGGCTACACCTTC. The J gene is TRBJ1-2, the V gene TRBV6-5; D is undetermined. V was trimmed by 8 bases and J by 4 bases, leaving 17 bases between them. This CDR3 spans 14 amino acids. Per germline, CDR1 MNHEY and CDR2 SVGAGI.

The chain carries TRBV28 and TRBJ2-7; D ambiguous. V lost 1 base to trimming and J lost 3 bases, with 7 bases between them. Per the germline V gene, CDR1 is MDHEN and CDR2 is SYDVKM. The CDR3 length is 13 residues. The DNA of the CDR3 is TGTGCCAGCAGTTTATATACAGACTACGAGCAGTACTTC. Its translation: CASSLYTDYEQYF.

The genes are TRBV28 and TRBJ2-3; 7 bases map to TRBD2. The V gene's germline CDR1 is MDHEN and CDR2 SYDVKM. The CDR3 runs 15 residues. V gave up 5 bases and J gave up 4 bases; unmatched junction bases: 9. This CDR3 reads CASSPQPGLADTQYF. CDR3 DNA sequence: TGTGCCAGCAGTCCCCAGCCCGGACTAGCAGATACGCAGTATTTT.

The chain links TRBV5-4 to TRBJ1-1, with TRBD1 matching over 12 bases. Looked up from germline, CDR1 is SGHNT and CDR2 is YYREEE (reference sequence). Trimming at V came to 4 bases and at J to 4 bases, leaving 11 bases not matched to a gene. The CDR3 length is 17 residues. This chain's CDR3 is CASSPGTGGPWPTEAFF. CDR3 in DNA: TGTGCCAGCAGCCCCGGGACAGGGGGCCCCTGGCCCACTGAAGCTTTCTTT.

The table lists this clone with a count of one. The chain couples TRBV6-1 to TRBJ2-7, with 8 bases matching TRBD2. V was pared by 4 bases and J by 3 bases, with 5 bases of the junction left unmatched. The CDR3 loop spans 14 amino acids. The germline V gene encodes CDR1 MNHNS and CDR2 SASEGT. The CDR3 loop reads CASSVRGGYYEQYF. The CDR3 nucleotides are TGTGCCAGCAGTGTACGGGGGGGCTACTACGAGCAGTACTTC.

The chain uses TRBV5-5 and TRBJ1-1; 9 nucleotides match TRBD1. The CDR3 length is 17 residues. Trimming took 4 bases from V and 4 from J; bases not matched to a gene: 14. Germline CDR1 and CDR2: SGHKS and YYEKEE (reference sequence). The CDR3 DNA reads as TGTGCCAGCAGCGCAAACCGGGACAGGGTTATTGTCACTGAAGCTTTCTTT. Its translation: CASSANRDRVIVTEAFF.

J is TRBJ2-7 and V is TRBV19, with 8 bases matching TRBD1. The ends lost 5 bases at V and 5 bases at J; junction bases unmatched: 11. The CDR3 is 15 residues long. The germline CDR1 and CDR2 sequences are LNHDA and SQIVND (reference sequence). The CDR3 loop is CASSVGQGLVDEQYF. The CDR3 DNA sequence: TGTGCCAGTAGTGTAGGACAGGGACTCGTGGACGAGCAGTACTTC.

The chain has TRBV7-3 and TRBJ2-5; the match to TRBD2 covers 8 bases. This CDR3 is built from 15 residues. J lost 4 bases, V lost 5 bases, and 9 bases had no gene match. Germline V lookup: CDR1 SGHTA, CDR2 FQGTGA. In nucleotides, the CDR3 is TGTGCCAGCAGCCCCGGGAGGCTAGCGGGAGAGACCCAGTACTTC. Translating gives CASSPGRLAGETQYF.

V gene TRBV18 combines with J gene TRBJ1-5; TRBD1 might be the D (6 bases). Trimming pared 1 base from V and 0 bases from J, leaving 13 bases between. The CDR3 consists of 17 residues. The germline CDR1 and CDR2 sequences are KGHSH and LQKENI. CDR3 sequence (DNA): TGTGCCAGCTCACCACAAAGGACAGTTTATAGCAATCAGCCCCAGCATTTT. This sequence encodes CASSPQRTVYSNQPQHF.

The gene calls are TRBV28 and TRBJ1-2, with TRBD1 matching over 7 bases. Trimming took 6 bases from V and 7 from J; bases not matched to a gene: 8. Germline V gene sequence: CDR1 MDHEN, CDR2 SYDVKM. The CDR3 runs 13 residues. The CDR3 region is CASRRQGGAGYTF. For the CDR3, the DNA is TGTGCCAGCAGACGACAGGGAGGTGCTGGCTACACCTTC.

V and J are TRBV11-2 and TRBJ1-5, with a possible D match to TRBD1 (6 bases). The CDR3 covers 16 residues. Trimming stripped 5 bases from V and 2 bases from J, with 16 bases between. CDR1 is SGHAT, CDR2 FQNNGV, per germline. The CDR3 here is CASSRNRDPRNQPQHF. DNA of the CDR3: TGTGCCAGCAGCAGAAACAGGGATCCTCGCAATCAGCCCCAGCATTTT.

The chain couples TRBV19 to TRBJ1-2; 8 bases agree with TRBD1. Germline lookup yields CDR1 LNHDA and CDR2 SQIVND (reference sequence). The ends lost 2 bases at V and 4 bases at J; junction bases unmatched: 6. This CDR3 contains 15 residues. The CDR3 protein is CASSIKGQAAYGYTF. CDR3 DNA: TGTGCCAGTAGTATAAAGGGACAGGCAGCCTATGGCTACACCTTC.

This chain uses TRBV19 with TRBJ1-5, with TRBD1 matching 8 bases. Germline V gene data show CDR1 as LNHDA and CDR2 as SQIVND (reference sequence). This CDR3 spans 16 amino acids. The V and J ends lost 2 bases and 6 bases, in that order; junction bases with no gene match: 9. CDR3 nucleotides: TGTGCCAGTAGTATACCGACAGGGGTAACCAGTCAGCCCCAGCATTTT. It codes for CASSIPTGVTSQPQHF.